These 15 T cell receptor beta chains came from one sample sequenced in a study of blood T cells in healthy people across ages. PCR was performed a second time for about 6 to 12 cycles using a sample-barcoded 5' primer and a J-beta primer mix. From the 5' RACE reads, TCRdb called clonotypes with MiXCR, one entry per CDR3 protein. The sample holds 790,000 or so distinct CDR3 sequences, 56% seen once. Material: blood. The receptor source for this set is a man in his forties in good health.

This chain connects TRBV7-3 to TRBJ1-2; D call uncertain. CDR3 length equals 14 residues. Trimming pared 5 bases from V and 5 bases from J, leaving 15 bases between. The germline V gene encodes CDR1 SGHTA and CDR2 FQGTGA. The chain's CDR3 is CASSPRAGFYGYTF. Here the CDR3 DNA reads TGTGCCAGCAGCCCCCGGGCCGGATTTTATGGCTACACCTTC.

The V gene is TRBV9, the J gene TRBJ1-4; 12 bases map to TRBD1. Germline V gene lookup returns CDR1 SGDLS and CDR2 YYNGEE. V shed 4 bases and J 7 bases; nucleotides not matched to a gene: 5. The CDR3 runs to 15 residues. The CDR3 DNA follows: TGTGCCAGCAGCCCCGGGACAGGGGGCGTTGAAAAACTGTTTTTT. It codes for CASSPGTGGVEKLFF. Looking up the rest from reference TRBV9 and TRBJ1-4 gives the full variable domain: DSGVTQTPKHLITATGQRVTLRCSPRSGDLSVYWYQQSLDQGLQFLIQYYNGEERAKGNILERFSAQQFPDLHSELNLSSLELGDSALYFCASSPGTGGVEKLFFGSGTQLSVL.

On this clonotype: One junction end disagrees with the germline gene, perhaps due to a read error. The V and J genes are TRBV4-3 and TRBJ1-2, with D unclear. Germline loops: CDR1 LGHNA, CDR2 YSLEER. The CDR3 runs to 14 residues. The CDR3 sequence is CASSQDRRNYGYTF. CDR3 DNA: TGTGCCAGCAGCCAAGATCGCCGGAACTATGGCTACACCTTC.

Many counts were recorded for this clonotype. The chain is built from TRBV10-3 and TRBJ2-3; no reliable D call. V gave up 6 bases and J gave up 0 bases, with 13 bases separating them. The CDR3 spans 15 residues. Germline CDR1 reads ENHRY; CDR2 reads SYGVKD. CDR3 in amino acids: CAISQTDASTDTQYF. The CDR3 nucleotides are TGTGCCATCAGCCAAACAGACGCTAGCACAGATACGCAGTATTTT.

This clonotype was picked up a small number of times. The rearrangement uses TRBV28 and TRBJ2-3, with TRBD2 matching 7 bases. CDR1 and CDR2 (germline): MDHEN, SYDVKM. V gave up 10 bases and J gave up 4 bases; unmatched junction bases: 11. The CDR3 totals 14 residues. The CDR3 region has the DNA TGTGCCACCACTCCCACGGGGAGGGCAGATACGCAGTATTTT. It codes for CATTPTGRADTQYF.

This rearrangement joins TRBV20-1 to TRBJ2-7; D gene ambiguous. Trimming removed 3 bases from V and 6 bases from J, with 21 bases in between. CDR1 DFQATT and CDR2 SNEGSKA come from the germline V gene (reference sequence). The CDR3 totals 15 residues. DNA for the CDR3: TGCAGTGCTAGTGTCGTGGGTAATGGGGATGGCGAGCAGTACTTC. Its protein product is CSASVVGNGDGEQYF.

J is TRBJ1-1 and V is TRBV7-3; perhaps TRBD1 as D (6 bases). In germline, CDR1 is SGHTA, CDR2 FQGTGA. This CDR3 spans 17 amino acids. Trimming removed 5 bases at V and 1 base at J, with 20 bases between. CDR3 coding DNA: TGTGCCAGCAGCCCTACGGCGGTGCAGGGGAAGAACACTGAAGCTTTCTTT. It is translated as CASSPTAVQGKNTEAFF.

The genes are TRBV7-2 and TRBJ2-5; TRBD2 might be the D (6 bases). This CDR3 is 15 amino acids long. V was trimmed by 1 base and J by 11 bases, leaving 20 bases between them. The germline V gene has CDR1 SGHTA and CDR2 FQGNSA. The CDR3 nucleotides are TGTGCCAGCAGCTTAGGTAAGATTGGCCGGAGGGTGCAGTACTTC. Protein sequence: CASSLGKIGRRVQYF.

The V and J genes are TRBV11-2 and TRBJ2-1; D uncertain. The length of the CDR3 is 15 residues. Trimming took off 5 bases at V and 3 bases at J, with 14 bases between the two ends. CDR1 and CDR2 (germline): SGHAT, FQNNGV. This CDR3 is CASSPSWTSYNEQFF. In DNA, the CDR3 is TGTGCCAGCAGCCCGAGCTGGACCAGCTACAATGAGCAGTTCTTC.

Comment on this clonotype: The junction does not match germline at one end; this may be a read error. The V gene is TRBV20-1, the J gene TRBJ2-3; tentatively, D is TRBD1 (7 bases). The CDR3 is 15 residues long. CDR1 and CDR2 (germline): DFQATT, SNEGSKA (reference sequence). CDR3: CSASAPGQSTDTQYF. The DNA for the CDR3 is TGTAGTGCTAGCGCGCCGGGACAGAGCACAGATACGCAGTATTTT.

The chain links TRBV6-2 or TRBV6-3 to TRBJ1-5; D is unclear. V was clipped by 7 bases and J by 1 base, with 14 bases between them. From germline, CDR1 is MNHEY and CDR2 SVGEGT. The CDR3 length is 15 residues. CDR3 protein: CASTPSRESNQPQHF. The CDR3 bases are TGTGCCAGCACTCCCTCACGGGAAAGCAATCAGCCCCAGCATTTT.

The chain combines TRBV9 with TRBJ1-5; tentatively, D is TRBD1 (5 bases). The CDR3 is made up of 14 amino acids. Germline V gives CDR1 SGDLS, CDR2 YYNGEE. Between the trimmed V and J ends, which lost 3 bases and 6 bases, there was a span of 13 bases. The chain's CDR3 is CASSDRGVGQPQHF. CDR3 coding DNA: TGTGCCAGCAGCGATCGGGGGGTCGGTCAGCCCCAGCATTTT. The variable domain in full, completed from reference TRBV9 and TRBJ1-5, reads DSGVTQTPKHLITATGQRVTLRCSPRSGDLSVYWYQQSLDQGLQFLIQYYNGEERAKGNILERFSAQQFPDLHSELNLSSLELGDSALYFCASSDRGVGQPQHFGDGTRLSIL.

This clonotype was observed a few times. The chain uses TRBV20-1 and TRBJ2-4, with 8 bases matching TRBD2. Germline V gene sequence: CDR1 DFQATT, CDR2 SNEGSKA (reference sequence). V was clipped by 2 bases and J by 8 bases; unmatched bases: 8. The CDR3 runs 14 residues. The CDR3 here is CSARPWTSYDIQYF. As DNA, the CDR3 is TGCAGTGCTAGACCATGGACTAGCTACGACATTCAGTACTTC.

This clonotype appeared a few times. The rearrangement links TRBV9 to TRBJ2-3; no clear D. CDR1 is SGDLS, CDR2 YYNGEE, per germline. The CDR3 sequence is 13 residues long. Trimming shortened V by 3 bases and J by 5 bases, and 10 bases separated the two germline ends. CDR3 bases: TGTGCCAGCAGCGACTTCTTCGGAGATACGCAGTATTTT. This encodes CASSDFFGDTQYF.

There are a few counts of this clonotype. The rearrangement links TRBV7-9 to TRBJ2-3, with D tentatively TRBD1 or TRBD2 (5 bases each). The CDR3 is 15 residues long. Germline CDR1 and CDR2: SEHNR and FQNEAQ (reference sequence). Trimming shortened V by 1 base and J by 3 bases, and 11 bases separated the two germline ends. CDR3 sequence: CASSLGSGGTDTQYF. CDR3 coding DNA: TGTGCCAGCAGCTTAGGGTCTGGGGGAACAGATACGCAGTATTTT.